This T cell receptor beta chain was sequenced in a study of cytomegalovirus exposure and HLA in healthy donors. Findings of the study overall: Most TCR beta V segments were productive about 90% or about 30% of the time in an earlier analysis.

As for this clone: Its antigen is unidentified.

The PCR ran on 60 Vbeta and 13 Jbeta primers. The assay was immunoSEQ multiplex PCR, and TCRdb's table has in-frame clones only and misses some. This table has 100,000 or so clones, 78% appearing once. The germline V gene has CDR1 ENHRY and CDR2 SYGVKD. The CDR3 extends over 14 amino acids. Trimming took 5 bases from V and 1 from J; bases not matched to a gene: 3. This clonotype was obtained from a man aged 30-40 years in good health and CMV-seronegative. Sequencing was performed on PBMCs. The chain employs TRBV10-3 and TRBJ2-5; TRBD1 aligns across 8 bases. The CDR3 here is CAISQGAPQETQYF. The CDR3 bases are TGTGCCATCAGTCAGGGGGCGCCCCAAGAGACCCAGTACTTC.